The 29 T cell receptor beta chains presented below share a single source sample, sequenced in a study of blood T cell repertoires in COVID-19. Using immunoSEQ multiplex PCR, the repertoire was profiled, and TCRdb retains in-frame clones only, with some absent. The top ten hold 0.7% to 1% of the sample, which has hundreds of thousands of clones, 89% seen once. Sequencing was done on a sample of peripheral blood. Every receptor here comes from a man aged 18 to 29 with COVID-19, enrolled during active disease.

J is TRBJ2-3 and V is TRBV3-1 (or the pseudogene TRBV3-2), with a weak D call TRBD1 (6 bases). Trimming shortened V by 6 bases and J by 1 base, and 17 bases separated the two germline ends. Germline assignment: CDR1 LGHDT and CDR2 YNNKEL (reference sequence). The CDR3 has 16 amino acids. CDR3 region: CASSQKMTGRTDTQYF. The CDR3, as DNA: TGTGCCAGCAGTCAGAAGATGACAGGACGCACAGATACGCAGTATTTT.

This clone was seen ten or more times. The chain joins TRBV30 to TRBJ2-1; 10 positions agree with TRBD1. J was trimmed by 6 bases and V by 4 bases; bases with no gene match: 9. The CDR3 spans 15 residues. Germline V gene lookup returns CDR1 GTSNPN and CDR2 SVGIG (reference sequence). The CDR3 region has the DNA TGTGCCTGGATTCTCCGGGACAGGGGCAGCAATGAGCAGTTCTTC. Translating gives CAWILRDRGSNEQFF.

The chain is built from TRBV10-1 and TRBJ1-2; a weak D match, TRBD1 (5 bases). With 9 bases removed from V and 8 bases from J, the gap between germline ends came to 16 bases. CDR1 and CDR2 (germline): WNHNN, SYGVQD (reference sequence). The CDR3 loop spans 12 amino acids. This chain's CDR3 is CASSREVAGYTF. In nucleotides, the CDR3 is TGCGCCAGTAGCAGGGAAGTAGCCGGCTACACCTTC.

The chain links TRBV29-1 to TRBJ2-3; 8 bases line up with TRBD2. This CDR3 has 12 amino acids. V trimming: 6 bases; J trimming: 4 bases; junction bases outside the gene matches: 3. Germline assignment: CDR1 SQVTM and CDR2 ANQGSEA. The CDR3 sequence is CSVSGGPDTQYF. CDR3 nucleotide sequence: TGCAGCGTGTCGGGGGGGCCAGATACGCAGTATTTT.

The chain combines TRBV7-2 with TRBJ1-4; 7 bases fit TRBD1. The J segment lost 5 bases and the V segment lost 0 bases, leaving 3 bases of the junction unmatched. Per the germline V gene, CDR1 is SGHTA and CDR2 is FQGNSA. This CDR3 region has 15 residues. As DNA, the CDR3 is TGTGCCAGCAGCTTAGCCGCAGGGGGGAATGAAAAACTGTTTTTT. Protein sequence: CASSLAAGGNEKLFF.

The sample holds one count of this clone. The rearrangement links TRBV2 to TRBJ1-2, with D perhaps matching TRBD1 (6 bases). V was cut by 0 bases and J by 7 bases, with 9 bases left in between. The CDR3 spans 13 residues. Germline values: CDR1 SNHLY, CDR2 FYNNEI. In DNA form, the CDR3 reads TGTGCCAGCAGTGAAGCCAGGGGCCCTGGCTACACCTTC. Protein product: CASSEARGPGYTF.

CDR3 amino acids: CASSSRAGHNEQFF. CDR3 nucleotides: TGCGCCAGCAGCTCCCGGGCGGGACACAATGAGCAGTTCTTC. V usage is TRBV5-1 and J usage is TRBJ2-1, with D perhaps matching TRBD2 (6 bases). The CDR3 totals 14 residues. Trimming shortened V by 3 bases and J by 5 bases, and 12 bases separated the two germline ends. From germline, CDR1 is SGHRS and CDR2 YFSETQ.

This chain connects TRBV5-1 to TRBJ1-1, with 8 bases that match TRBD1. Germline assignment: CDR1 SGHRS and CDR2 YFSETQ. Trimming at V came to 4 bases and at J to 6 bases, leaving 5 bases not matched to a gene. The CDR3 contains 13 residues. CDR3 sequence reads: CASSTQQGAEAFF. CDR3 DNA sequence: TGCGCCAGCAGCACCCAACAGGGGGCTGAAGCTTTCTTT.

The chain couples TRBV3-1 (or the pseudogene TRBV3-2) to TRBJ1-6; D is unclear. Trimming left V 1 base short and J 7 bases short, with 5 bases between. The CDR3 consists of 13 residues. Looked up from germline, CDR1 is LGHDT and CDR2 is YNNKEL (reference sequence). The CDR3 coding sequence is TGTGCCAGCAGCCAAGTTGAGAATTCACCCCTCCACTTT. It encodes CASSQVENSPLHF.

The genes are TRBV5-1 and TRBJ1-1, with 9 bases matching TRBD1. CDR1 is SGHRS, CDR2 YFSETQ, per germline. V shed 4 bases and J 5 bases; nucleotides not matched to a gene: 12. The CDR3 covers 16 residues. The CDR3 is CASSPTLRTGVTEAFF. CDR3 sequence (DNA): TGCGCCAGCAGCCCCACTTTAAGGACAGGGGTTACTGAAGCTTTCTTT.

This clone was recorded only once. This rearrangement joins TRBV19 to TRBJ2-3, with D perhaps TRBD2 (5 bases). The CDR3 totals 14 residues. The V gene's germline CDR1 is LNHDA and CDR2 SQIVND (reference sequence). With 9 bases removed from V and 2 bases from J, the gap between germline ends came to 15 bases. CDR3 loop: CARRERATTDTQYF. CDR3 nucleotide sequence: TGTGCCAGAAGAGAGAGGGCTACCACAGATACGCAGTATTTT.

The chain carries TRBV30 and TRBJ2-7, with 13 nucleotides matching TRBD2. The CDR3 consists of 16 residues. The germline CDR1 and CDR2 sequences are GTSNPN and SVGIG (reference sequence). Trimming cost V 3 bases and J 4 bases; bases outside gene matches: 9. CDR3 residues: CAWRTPGLAGSYEQYF. In DNA form, the CDR3 reads TGTGCCTGGAGGACACCGGGACTAGCGGGGTCATACGAGCAGTACTTC. The whole variable domain, filled in from reference TRBV30 and TRBJ2-7, reads SQTIHQWPATLVQPVGSPLSLECTVEGTSNPNLYWYRQAAGRGLQLLFYSVGIGQISSEVPQNLSASRPQDRQFILSSKKLLLSDSGFYLCAWRTPGLAGSYEQYFGPGTRLTVT.

This clone was seen a few times. The chain links TRBV19 to TRBJ1-2; 8 bases line up with TRBD1. Germline V gene data show CDR1 as LNHDA and CDR2 as SQIVND (reference sequence). The CDR3 contains 14 residues. J was trimmed by 9 bases and V by 5 bases; bases with no gene match: 11. The CDR3 is CASSPRGDRTSYTF. The CDR3 region has the DNA TGTGCCAGTAGTCCAAGGGGGGACAGGACAAGCTACACCTTC.

This clone has a handful of counts. This rearrangement joins TRBV6-5 to TRBJ1-5; no clear D. Trimming took 6 bases from V and 2 from J, leaving 14 bases between them. The CDR3 loop spans 15 amino acids. Germline V gene lookup returns CDR1 MNHEY and CDR2 SVGAGI. This CDR3 reads CASRDSGSGNQPQHF. The CDR3 nucleotides read TGTGCCAGCAGAGACTCGGGGTCGGGCAATCAGCCCCAGCATTTT.

The gene calls are TRBV5-8 and TRBJ2-2; D possibly corresponds to TRBD2 (5 bases). V lost 4 bases and J 7 bases, leaving 14 bases between the germline ends. CDR1 and CDR2 from the germline V gene are SGHTS and YDEGEE. The length of the CDR3 is 14 residues. The chain's CDR3 is CASSPEPGIGELFF. CDR3 DNA sequence: TGTGCCAGCAGCCCGGAGCCGGGGATCGGGGAGCTGTTTTTT.

The chain uses TRBV3-1 (or the pseudogene TRBV3-2) and TRBJ2-5; D ambiguous. V lost 5 bases and J lost 4, with 11 bases in between. From germline, CDR1 is LGHDT and CDR2 YNNKEL (reference sequence). The CDR3 is made up of 13 amino acids. CDR3 region: CASSWAARETQYF. CDR3 sequence (DNA): TGTGCCAGCAGCTGGGCTGCAAGAGAGACCCAGTACTTC.

V gene TRBV7-8 combines with J gene TRBJ2-6; D might be TRBD1 (6 bases). Trimming cost V 3 bases and J 0 bases, with 9 bases left between them. The germline gives CDR1 SGHVS, CDR2 FQNEAQ. The CDR3 totals 16 residues. CDR3 protein: CASSFGQHSGANVLTF. CDR3 coding DNA: TGTGCCAGCAGCTTCGGACAGCACTCTGGGGCCAACGTCCTGACTTTC.

The rearrangement links TRBV7-9 to TRBJ1-1, with 7 bases identical to TRBD1. Looked up from germline, CDR1 is SEHNR and CDR2 is FQNEAQ (reference sequence). V lost 3 bases, J lost 1 base, and 5 bases stayed unmatched. This CDR3 contains 15 residues. The CDR3 here is CASSFGTVSNTEAFF. The CDR3 nucleotides are TGTGCCAGCAGCTTCGGGACAGTCTCGAACACTGAAGCTTTCTTT.

This chain links TRBV27 with TRBJ1-2; maybe TRBD1 (5 bases). Trimming took off 4 bases at V and 8 bases at J, with 17 bases between the two ends. Germline V lookup: CDR1 MNHEY, CDR2 SMNVEV (reference sequence). The CDR3 covers 14 residues. CDR3 DNA sequence: TGTGCCAGCAGTTCGGCCCGCAGGGAGGGCGGCTACACCTTC. Amino acids: CASSSARREGGYTF.

J is TRBJ1-6 and V is TRBV4-1; D unresolved. Germline V gives CDR1 MGHRA, CDR2 YSYEKL. This CDR3 is 15 amino acids long. V was clipped by 1 base and J by 3 bases, with 7 bases between them. Here the CDR3 reads CASSQGSSYNSPLHF. In nucleotides, the CDR3 is TGCGCCAGCAGCCAAGGGTCCAGCTATAATTCACCCCTCCACTTT.

This chain links TRBV5-1 with TRBJ2-3; 9 bases match TRBD1. CDR3 size: 17 residues. V trimming: 0 bases; J trimming: 2 bases; junction bases outside the gene matches: 7. Germline V gene data show CDR1 as SGHRS and CDR2 as YFSETQ. The CDR3 here is CASSLVSGQGNTDTQYF. The CDR3, as DNA: TGCGCCAGCAGCTTGGTGTCGGGACAGGGAAACACAGATACGCAGTATTTT.

The chain couples TRBV9 to TRBJ1-4, with 9 positions matching TRBD1. V lost 2 bases to trimming and J lost 7 bases; unmatched junction nucleotides: 3. Looked up from germline, CDR1 is SGDLS and CDR2 is YYNGEE. The CDR3 sequence is 14 residues long. The chain's CDR3 is CASSVGDRAEKLFF. The CDR3 DNA sequence: TGTGCCAGCAGCGTGGGGGACAGGGCTGAAAAACTGTTTTTT.

The chain employs TRBV7-9 and TRBJ1-2; no firm D call. Looked up from germline, CDR1 is SEHNR and CDR2 is FQNEAQ (reference sequence). V lost 8 bases to trimming and J lost 10 bases, with 14 bases between them. The CDR3 extends over 11 amino acids. The CDR3 spells CASSIGGFYTF. The DNA of the CDR3 is TGTGCCAGCTCAATAGGAGGGTTCTACACCTTC.

The chain couples TRBV5-1 to TRBJ2-1, with 8 bases matching TRBD1. CDR1 is SGHRS and CDR2 is YFSETQ in the germline V gene. Germline trimming cut 4 bases from V and 3 bases from J; bases unmatched to any gene: 3. The CDR3 runs to 14 residues. CDR3 nucleotide sequence: TGCGCCAGCAGCCTGACAGGGGACTACAATGAGCAGTTCTTC. The encoded protein is CASSLTGDYNEQFF.

The chain has TRBV5-6 and TRBJ2-3; no definite D call. The CDR3 length is 13 residues. The V end lost 2 bases, the J end lost 3 bases, and 7 bases lay between the germline ends. Germline V gives CDR1 SGHDT, CDR2 YYEEEE. The DNA of the CDR3 is TGTGCCAGCAGCTTCTGGAGTACAGATACGCAGTATTTT. Protein product: CASSFWSTDTQYF.

This clone has just a few counts. This sequence joins TRBV10-2 and TRBJ2-5, with D perhaps matching TRBD1 (5 bases). With 7 bases removed from V and 1 base from J, the gap between germline ends came to 10 bases. Germline CDR1 WSHSY, CDR2 SAAADI. The CDR3 loop spans 13 amino acids. The CDR3 DNA is TGCGCCAGCAAATCCAGGGCCCAAGAGACCCAGTACTTC. Amino acids: CASKSRAQETQYF.

The rearrangement links TRBV5-4 to TRBJ2-7; 11 nucleotides line up with TRBD2. The CDR3 extends over 16 amino acids. Unmatched junction bases numbered 9, after V lost 4 bases and J lost 3 bases. The germline CDR1 and CDR2 sequences are SGHNT and YYREEE (reference sequence). The CDR3 DNA sequence: TGTGCCAGCAGCGACTCATCCGGGACTAGCGGCTACGAGCAGTACTTC. Its translation: CASSDSSGTSGYEQYF.

This rearrangement joins TRBV6-6 to TRBJ1-5, with D perhaps TRBD1 (6 bases). In germline, CDR1 is MNHNY, CDR2 SVGAGI (reference sequence). The CDR3 is 14 amino acids. The ends were cut back, 2 bases at V and 7 bases at J, with 12 bases in the middle. CDR3 nucleotide sequence: TGTGCCAGCAGTTACAAGGGGGACATACAGCCCCAGCATTTT. Residues: CASSYKGDIQPQHF.

This chain links TRBV29-1 with TRBJ1-1, with 7 bases fitting TRBD1. This CDR3 comprises 13 residues. V gave up 4 bases and J gave up 9 bases; unmatched junction bases: 11. Germline lookup yields CDR1 SQVTM and CDR2 ANQGSEA. In DNA form, the CDR3 reads TGCAGCGTTGTCTCAGGACAGGTTGGTAAAGCTTTCTTT. Amino acid sequence: CSVVSGQVGKAFF. The complete variable domain, with remaining parts taken from reference TRBV29-1 and TRBJ1-1, reads SAVISQKPSRDICQRGTSLTIQCQVDSQVTMMFWYRQQPGQSLTLIATANQGSEATYESGFVIDKFPISRPNLTFSTLTVSNMSPEDSSIYLCSVVSGQVGKAFFGQGTRLTVV.